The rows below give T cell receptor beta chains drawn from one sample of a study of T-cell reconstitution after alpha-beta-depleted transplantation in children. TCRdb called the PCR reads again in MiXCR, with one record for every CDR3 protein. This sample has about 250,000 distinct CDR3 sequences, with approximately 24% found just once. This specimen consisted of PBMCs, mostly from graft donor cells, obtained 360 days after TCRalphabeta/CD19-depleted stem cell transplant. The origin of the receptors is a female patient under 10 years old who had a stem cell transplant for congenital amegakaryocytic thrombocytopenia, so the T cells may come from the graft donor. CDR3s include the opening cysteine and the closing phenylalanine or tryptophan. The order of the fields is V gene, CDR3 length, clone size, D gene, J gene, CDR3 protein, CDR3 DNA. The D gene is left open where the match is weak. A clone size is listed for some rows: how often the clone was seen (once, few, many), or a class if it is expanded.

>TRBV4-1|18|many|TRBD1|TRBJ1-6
CASSQRDREETYNSPLHF
TGCGCCAGCAGCCAAAGGGACAGGGAGGAGACCTATAATTCACCCCTCCACTTT
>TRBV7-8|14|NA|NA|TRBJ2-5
CASSLEAAEETQYF
TGTGCCAGCAGCTTAGAGGCGGCAGAAGAGACCCAGTACTTC
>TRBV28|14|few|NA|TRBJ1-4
CASSERGGNEKLFF
TGTGCCAGCAGTGAGAGAGGGGGGAATGAAAAACTGTTTTTT
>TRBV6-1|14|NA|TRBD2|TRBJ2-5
CASSLRTSIETQYF
TGTGCCAGCAGCCTACGGACTAGTATTGAGACCCAGTACTTC
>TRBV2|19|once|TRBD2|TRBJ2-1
CASCSVSRGLAVPYNEQFF
TGTGCCAGCTGTTCTGTTTCGCGAGGTCTAGCGGTACCCTACAATGAGCAGTTCTTC
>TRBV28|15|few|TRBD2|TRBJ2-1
CASSFGSGGYNEQFF
TGTGCCAGCAGTTTTGGTAGCGGGGGGTACAATGAGCAGTTCTTC
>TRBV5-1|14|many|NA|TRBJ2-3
CASSLAAFTDTQYF
TGCGCCAGCAGCCTGGCGGCCTTCACAGATACGCAGTATTTT
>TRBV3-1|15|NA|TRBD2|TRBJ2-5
CASSLQTSGTETQYF
TGTGCCAGCAGCCTACAGACTAGCGGGACAGAGACCCAGTACTTC
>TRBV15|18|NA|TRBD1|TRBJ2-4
CATSTGQGANAAKNIQYF
TGTGCCACCAGCACCGGACAGGGAGCCAATGCAGCCAAAAACATTCAGTACTTC
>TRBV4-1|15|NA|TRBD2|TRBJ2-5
CASSQVSGGAETQYF
TGCGCCAGCAGCCAGGTTAGCGGGGGGGCGGAGACCCAGTACTTC
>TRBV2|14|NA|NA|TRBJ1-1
CASSGLRGNTEAFF
TGTGCCAGCAGTGGCCTCAGGGGGAACACTGAAGCTTTCTTT
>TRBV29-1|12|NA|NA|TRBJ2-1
CSVEDLGNEQFF
TGCAGCGTTGAAGATCTGGGTAATGAGCAGTTCTTC
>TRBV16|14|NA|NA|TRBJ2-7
CASSHLARSYEQYF
TGTGCCAGCAGCCATCTAGCTCGCTCCTACGAGCAGTACTTC
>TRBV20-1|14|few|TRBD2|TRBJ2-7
CSARDPSGAHEQYF
TGCAGTGCTAGAGACCCCAGCGGGGCTCACGAGCAGTACTTC